This entry describes one T cell receptor beta chain. This specimen comes from a study of blood T cell repertoires in COVID-19. Clones were read by immunoSEQ multiplex PCR, and TCRdb kept only the in-frame ones, dropping some. The profile shows under 300,000 clones, roughly 90% of them singletons. This CDR3 spans 15 amino acids. V lost 5 bases and J lost 2, with 12 bases in between. Germline CDR1 is MGHRA and CDR2 is YSYEKL. Sequenced input: peripheral blood. The chain links TRBV4-1 to TRBJ1-4; D perhaps matches TRBD1 (6 bases). The clonotype comes from a man aged 30-40 years who had recovered from COVID-19. For the CDR3, the DNA is TGCGCCAGCAGCTTCGGACAGTTCACTAATGAAAAACTGTTTTTT. Its protein product is CASSFGQFTNEKLFF.